This is a list of T cell receptor beta chains from one sample in a study of blood T cell repertoires in COVID-19. This table comes from immunoSEQ multiplex PCR, and its TCRdb copy is limited to in-frame clones, with some not included. Among approximately 49,000 clones listed, around 86% were seen once. The sequencing sample was made of peripheral blood. Every receptor here comes from a woman older than 75 with COVID-19, enrolled during active disease. Both conserved end residues are trimmed from each CDR3. The D gene is left open where the match is weak.

len: 12; d_gene: TRBD2; j_gene: TRBJ2-5; v_gene: TRBV27; CDR3aa: ASWRTRGGETQY
len: 14; d_gene: TRBD2; j_gene: TRBJ2-1; v_gene: TRBV29-1; CDR3aa: SVPNTSGRRYNEQF
len: 13; d_gene: TRBD2; j_gene: TRBJ2-1; v_gene: TRBV6-5; CDR3aa: ASKRALAGYNEQF
len: 12; d_gene: TRBD2; j_gene: TRBJ2-7; v_gene: TRBV19; CDR3aa: ASSRTSVAYEQY
len: 9; d_gene: -; j_gene: TRBJ2-1; v_gene: TRBV2; CDR3aa: ASALYNEQF
len: 10; d_gene: -; j_gene: TRBJ2-7; v_gene: TRBV6-5; CDR3aa: ASNTGTYEQY
len: 16; d_gene: TRBD2; j_gene: TRBJ2-2; v_gene: TRBV2; CDR3aa: ASRKPRAGGQDTGELF
len: 13; d_gene: TRBD2; j_gene: TRBJ2-1; v_gene: TRBV9; CDR3aa: ASSVGLAATNEQF
len: 13; d_gene: -; j_gene: TRBJ1-5; v_gene: TRBV27; CDR3aa: ASRGLTGVEQPQH
len: 12; d_gene: -; j_gene: TRBJ2-7; v_gene: TRBV4-1; CDR3aa: ASSPRGSIYEQY
len: 13; d_gene: -; j_gene: TRBJ2-1; v_gene: TRBV12-5; CDR3aa: ASGLGPGALNEQF
len: 14; d_gene: TRBD2; j_gene: TRBJ2-3; v_gene: TRBV5-1; CDR3aa: ASSSTLAGKADTQY
len: 12; d_gene: -; j_gene: TRBJ2-5; v_gene: TRBV15; CDR3aa: ATSTWGVEETQY
len: 15; d_gene: -; j_gene: TRBJ1-1; v_gene: TRBV10-1; CDR3aa: ASSDILLGPWPTEAF
len: 13; d_gene: -; j_gene: TRBJ1-5; v_gene: TRBV19; CDR3aa: ASSMVREGNQPQH
len: 12; d_gene: TRBD1; j_gene: TRBJ1-3; v_gene: TRBV29-1; CDR3aa: SVRQGTSGNTIY
len: 13; d_gene: TRBD2; j_gene: TRBJ2-5; v_gene: TRBV13; CDR3aa: ASSRGGVLGETQY
len: 12; d_gene: -; j_gene: TRBJ2-7; v_gene: TRBV28; CDR3aa: ASSSRLGPYEQY
len: 15; d_gene: -; j_gene: TRBJ1-6; v_gene: TRBV19; CDR3aa: ASSPDSWSSYNSPLH
len: 14; d_gene: -; j_gene: TRBJ2-3; v_gene: TRBV19; CDR3aa: ASSIKATGSTDTQY
len: 15; d_gene: TRBD2; j_gene: TRBJ2-2; v_gene: TRBV28; CDR3aa: ASSLGWGGTGTGELF
len: 12; d_gene: TRBD1; j_gene: TRBJ2-7; v_gene: TRBV5-8; CDR3aa: ASNPGQGYYEQY
len: 9; d_gene: -; j_gene: TRBJ2-2; v_gene: TRBV2; CDR3aa: ARRGTGELF
len: 12; d_gene: -; j_gene: TRBJ1-2; v_gene: TRBV19; CDR3aa: ASSISRGIYGYT
len: 12; d_gene: -; j_gene: TRBJ1-2; v_gene: TRBV6-1; CDR3aa: ASSEQGPLDGYT
len: 13; d_gene: -; j_gene: TRBJ2-7; v_gene: TRBV28; CDR3aa: ASSLSSASSYEQY
len: 13; d_gene: TRBD1; j_gene: TRBJ1-1; v_gene: TRBV18; CDR3aa: ASSRGTGANTEAF
len: 13; d_gene: TRBD2; j_gene: TRBJ2-1; v_gene: TRBV5-1; CDR3aa: ASSLDGRDYNEQF
len: 15; d_gene: TRBD2; j_gene: TRBJ2-7; v_gene: TRBV19; CDR3aa: ASSLGLAGGGTSEQY
len: 11; d_gene: TRBD1; j_gene: TRBJ1-2; v_gene: TRBV29-1; CDR3aa: SAGTGGGYGYT
len: 12; d_gene: -; j_gene: TRBJ1-1; v_gene: TRBV11-2; CDR3aa: ASSQQGGRTEAF
len: 13; d_gene: TRBD2; j_gene: TRBJ2-3; v_gene: TRBV19; CDR3aa: ASSIYSGRGDTQY
len: 13; d_gene: -; j_gene: TRBJ1-4; v_gene: TRBV2; CDR3aa: ASNKQDAAYEKLF
len: 14; d_gene: -; j_gene: TRBJ2-7; v_gene: TRBV6-2/TRBV6-3; CDR3aa: ASSYTVTTQAYEQY
len: 16; d_gene: TRBD2; j_gene: TRBJ2-1; v_gene: TRBV3-1/TRBV3-2; CDR3aa: ASSHGLAGVRGANEQF
len: 13; d_gene: -; j_gene: TRBJ1-4; v_gene: TRBV5-6; CDR3aa: ASSGGDGAFEKLF
len: 13; d_gene: -; j_gene: TRBJ2-3; v_gene: TRBV28; CDR3aa: ASSADNSGTDTQY
len: 11; d_gene: TRBD1; j_gene: TRBJ2-5; v_gene: TRBV25-1; CDR3aa: ASRRGTGVTQY
len: 15; d_gene: -; j_gene: TRBJ1-1; v_gene: TRBV9; CDR3aa: ASSVGVGVGRDTEAF
len: 15; d_gene: -; j_gene: TRBJ2-5; v_gene: TRBV5-8; CDR3aa: ASSPGISWGREETQY
len: 11; d_gene: -; j_gene: TRBJ1-1; v_gene: TRBV30; CDR3aa: AWSDGGHTEAF
len: 13; d_gene: -; j_gene: TRBJ1-2; v_gene: TRBV19; CDR3aa: ATKGGTRGNYGYT
len: 14; d_gene: TRBD2; j_gene: TRBJ2-1; v_gene: TRBV28; CDR3aa: ASRFLSTSGRNEQF
len: 14; d_gene: TRBD2; j_gene: TRBJ2-1; v_gene: TRBV6-6; CDR3aa: ASSPTGTSGRDEQF
len: 14; d_gene: TRBD2; j_gene: TRBJ2-7; v_gene: TRBV11-3; CDR3aa: ASSPSAGGPPYEQY
len: 16; d_gene: TRBD2; j_gene: TRBJ2-3; v_gene: TRBV11-2; CDR3aa: ASSFPYPGTSGTDTQY
len: 14; d_gene: TRBD1; j_gene: TRBJ1-1; v_gene: TRBV7-2; CDR3aa: ASTVVPTGGLIEAF
len: 13; d_gene: TRBD2; j_gene: TRBJ2-1; v_gene: TRBV5-6; CDR3aa: ASSLVLAGNLEQF
len: 14; d_gene: TRBD2; j_gene: TRBJ2-7; v_gene: TRBV9; CDR3aa: ASSAGGLAGPYEQY
len: 13; d_gene: -; j_gene: TRBJ1-2; v_gene: TRBV27; CDR3aa: ASSYSVGGQNGYT
len: 12; d_gene: -; j_gene: TRBJ1-4; v_gene: TRBV27; CDR3aa: ASSFQGLGEKLF